These T cell receptor beta chains were read from a single sample in a study of prognosis after radiotherapy for stage I lung cancer. TCRdb reprocessed the multiplex PCR reads via MiXCR and lists one record per CDR3 protein. This repertoire shows over 14,000 distinct CDR3 sequences, around 33% found once; its top ten account for 28%. The sequences come from PBMCs, collected before or after stereotactic body radiation therapy (not recorded which). The source of these receptors is a donor over 45 with non-small cell lung cancer. Each CDR3 is given with its conserved first and last residue. The D gene is left open where the match is weak. Not every row has a clone size; where given, it reads once, few, many or a size class.

V	D	size	J	DNA	CDR3
TRBV5-1	NA	many	TRBJ1-1	TGCGCCAGCCATCCCACATATGGGGGCCTCACTGAAGCTTTCTTT	CASHPTYGGLTEAFF
TRBV18	NA	few	TRBJ2-1	TGTGCCAGCTCACTTCGGGGCAGGGTGGGTAATGAGCAGTTCTTC	CASSLRGRVGNEQFF
TRBV6-2/TRBV6-3	TRBD1	many	TRBJ1-2	TGTGCCACCCGGGACAGTCTTCGAAGGCCGATCTATGGCTACACCTTC	CATRDSLRRPIYGYTF
TRBV4-2	NA	many	TRBJ2-7	TGTGCCAGCACAGAGGCGGACGGGACTGGCTACGAGCAGTACTTC	CASTEADGTGYEQYF
TRBV29-1	NA	many	TRBJ2-7	TGCAGCGTTGAAGGCCGGGACTCTTACGAGCAGTACTTC	CSVEGRDSYEQYF
TRBV5-4	TRBD1	many	TRBJ2-1	TGTGCCAGCAGCTTGGGTCAGGGGGTGGTCAATGAGCAGTTCTTC	CASSLGQGVVNEQFF
TRBV15	TRBD1	NA	TRBJ2-1	TGTGCCACCAGAAGCGGACAGGCCTCCTACAAAGAGCAGTTCTTC	CATRSGQASYKEQFF
TRBV20-1	TRBD1	NA	TRBJ2-1	TGCAGTGGGGGGACAGGGGGCGATGAGCAGTTCTTC	CSGGTGGDEQFF
TRBV10-3	TRBD1	many	TRBJ1-5	TGTGCGACCCGACAGGGGTCGATTCAGCCCCAGCATTTT	CATRQGSIQPQHF
TRBV7-6	TRBD2	few	TRBJ2-7	TGTGCCAGCAGCGCAGGGACTAGCGGAACCTACGAGCAGTACTTC	CASSAGTSGTYEQYF
TRBV5-1	NA	many	TRBJ2-7	TGCGCCAGCAGCTCCCCCGGGGGCTACGAGCAGTACTTC	CASSSPGGYEQYF
TRBV19	NA	many	TRBJ1-5	TGTGCCAGTAGTATTTCACATTGGGACTTTCAGCCCCAGCATTTT	CASSISHWDFQPQHF
TRBV7-3	NA	many	TRBJ1-1	TGTGCCAGCAGACTCGACAGTCGTACTGCTGAAGCTTTCTTT	CASRLDSRTAEAFF
TRBV6-8	TRBD2	many	TRBJ2-5	TGTGCCAGCAGACCGACCGGGACTAGCCAATTCCAAGAGACCCAGTACTTC	CASRPTGTSQFQETQYF
TRBV28	TRBD2	many	TRBJ2-7	TGTGCCAGCAGTTTAGCAGCGGGAGGGCCCTACGAGCAGTACTTC	CASSLAAGGPYEQYF
TRBV18	NA	many	TRBJ1-1	TGTGCCAGCTCACCATCGAGACTAGAGAACACTGAAGCTTTCTTT	CASSPSRLENTEAFF
TRBV27	TRBD2	NA	TRBJ2-3	TGTGCCAGCAGTACACGGACTAGCCAACTCATATATACGCAGTATTTT	CASSTRTSQLIYTQYF
TRBV6-4	NA	NA	TRBJ1-5	TGTGCCAGCAGTGAAGTAAAAGCTAGCAATCAGCCCCAGAATTTT	CASSEVKASNQPQNF
TRBV6-1	TRBD1	once	TRBJ2-1	TGTGCCAGCAGTGAATTGACAGGGGGATACAATGAGCAGTTCTTC	CASSELTGGYNEQFF
TRBV5-1	NA	medium-sized	TRBJ2-2	TGCGCCAGCAGTCTGGGGATAAACACCGGGGAGCTGTTTTTT	CASSLGINTGELFF
TRBV29-1	TRBD2	many	TRBJ2-1	TGCAGCGTTGAACGGGGACTAGTTGGAAATGAGCAGTTCTTC	CSVERGLVGNEQFF
TRBV15	NA	many	TRBJ2-5	TGTGCCACCAGCAGAGTCACCGGGACTCAAGAGACCCAGTACTTC	CATSRVTGTQETQYF
TRBV7-6	TRBD1	many	TRBJ1-2	TGTGCCAGCAGCCTCTCAGGGGGGTTTGGCTACACCTTC	CASSLSGGFGYTF
TRBV9	NA	NA	TRBJ2-1	TGTGCCGGCAGCGTAGGTTGGTGGGGCAATGAGCAGTTCTTC	CAGSVGWWGNEQFF
TRBV19	TRBD1	medium-sized	TRBJ2-7	TGTGCCACAAGGGACAGGGATTCCCAGCAGTACTTC	CATRDRDSQQYF
TRBV20-1	NA	many	TRBJ2-7	TGCAGTGCTAGGGTCCAGGACAGAAAAGGCTACGAGCAGTACTTC	CSARVQDRKGYEQYF
TRBV7-3	NA	NA	TRBJ2-2	TGTGCCAGCAGCATGAGCGGCTGGGAGCTTTTTTTT	CASSMSGWELFF
TRBV27	NA	NA	TRBJ2-3	TGTGCCAGCACCCTGAGGGCGGGAACAGATACGCAGTATTTT	CASTLRAGTDTQYF
TRBV12-3/TRBV12-4	TRBD2	few	TRBJ2-3	TGTGCCAGCAGTTTGGCCACCGGGTGGGTAGCGGGAACCGCAGATACGCAGTATTTT	CASSLATGWVAGTADTQYF
TRBV5-1	TRBD2	many	TRBJ2-1	TGCGCCAGCAGCCCCCCGAAGCGGGAGATCTACAATGAGCAGTTCTTC	CASSPPKREIYNEQFF
TRBV25-1	NA	many	TRBJ2-1	TGTGCCAGCAGTCTAGTCTATGAGCAGTTCTTC	CASSLVYEQFF
TRBV18	NA	many	TRBJ2-7	TGTGCCAGCTCACCCAGCGGCAAGATAACCTACGAGCAGTACTTC	CASSPSGKITYEQYF
TRBV6-1	NA	NA	TRBJ2-6	TGTGCCAGCAGTCGGGGACCCTCTGGGGCCAACGTCCTGACTTTC	CASSRGPSGANVLTF
TRBV4-1	TRBD2	many	TRBJ2-1	TGCGCCAGCAGTAAAGCGGGAGGGCTTGGTGAGCAGTTCTTC	CASSKAGGLGEQFF
TRBV14	NA	NA	TRBJ2-5	TGTGCCAGCAGCCACCGGGACCCTATAAGCACCCAGTACTTC	CASSHRDPISTQYF
TRBV14	TRBD2	many	TRBJ2-3	TGTGCCAGCAGCCTAGCGGGATCCACAGATACGCAGTATTTT	CASSLAGSTDTQYF
TRBV5-1	TRBD2	many	TRBJ2-5	TGCGCCAGCAGCTTGGGGACTAGCGGGGTGGAGACCCAGTACTTC	CASSLGTSGVETQYF
TRBV19	TRBD2	medium-sized	TRBJ2-2	TGTGCCAGTTGGGGTTTAGCGGGGGCCGGGGAGCTGTTTTTT	CASWGLAGAGELFF
TRBV7-9	NA	NA	TRBJ2-6	TGTGCCAGCAGCTGGCCGGGAATCAGCTCTGGGGCCAACGTCCTGACTTTC	CASSWPGISSGANVLTF
TRBV18	NA	many	TRBJ2-3	TGTGCCAGCTCACCAAGAGATACGCAGTATTTT	CASSPRDTQYF
TRBV7-6	NA	many	TRBJ2-1	TGTGCCAGCAGCTATCAAAGTTACAATGAGCAGTTCTTC	CASSYQSYNEQFF
TRBV20-1	TRBD1	many	TRBJ1-2	TGCAGTGCTAGTGCCGGACAGGGGGACTATGGCTACACCTTC	CSASAGQGDYGYTF
TRBV9	TRBD1	many	TRBJ1-4	TGTGCCAGCAGCGTAGGGGGGGGACAGGGATGGGAAAAACTGTTTTTT	CASSVGGGQGWEKLFF
TRBV18	NA	many	TRBJ1-4	TGTGCCAGCTCTCGACAGACCCTTGAAAAACTGTTTTTT	CASSRQTLEKLFF
TRBV7-2	TRBD2	many	TRBJ2-1	TGTGCCAGCAGCGACCGGGGGGGTCCCTATGTCGGTGAGCAGTTCTTC	CASSDRGGPYVGEQFF
TRBV11-2	NA	medium-sized	TRBJ2-3	TGTGCCAGCAGCTTAGGGGCAGATACGCAGTATTTT	CASSLGADTQYF
TRBV2	NA	NA	TRBJ2-7	TGTGCCAGCACCCGGGAATATCGGAGCGAGCACTACTTC	CASTREYRSEHYF
TRBV2	NA	many	TRBJ1-5	TGTGCCAGCGGGGCAGCAAATAGCAATCAGCCCCAGCATTTT	CASGAANSNQPQHF
TRBV19	NA	once	TRBJ2-7	TGTGCCAGTAGTATCTCTTCTAGCGAGCACTACTCTACCGAGCAGTACTTC	CASSISSSEHYSTEQYF
TRBV20-1	NA	many	TRBJ2-3	TGCAGTGCTGGACCGTCCACAGATACGCAGTATTTT	CSAGPSTDTQYF
TRBV20-1	TRBD2	NA	TRBJ2-5	TGCAGTGCTTTAGATCTACTAGCGGGAGGATGGGAGACCCAGTACTTC	CSALDLLAGGWETQYF
TRBV5-1	NA	many	TRBJ1-2	TGCGCCAGCAGCTTGAATACGGGAAGCTACACCTTC	CASSLNTGSYTF
TRBV9	NA	many	TRBJ2-2	TGTGCCAGCAGCGCCTCCGGGACACCAAACACCGGGGAGCTGTTTTTT	CASSASGTPNTGELFF
TRBV7-2	NA	many	TRBJ2-2	TGTGCCAGCAGGATAGGATGGGCCGGGGAGCTGTTTTTT	CASRIGWAGELFF
TRBV20-1	TRBD2	many	TRBJ2-1	TGCAGTGCTAGGGCTATACTAGCGGACTACAATGAGCAGTTCTTC	CSARAILADYNEQFF
TRBV9	NA	many	TRBJ2-5	TGTGCCAGCAGCGTAGGGGTCAGACAAGAGACCCAGTACTTC	CASSVGVRQETQYF
TRBV2	NA	many	TRBJ2-5	TGTGCCAGCAGTGAAGAGACAGCGCAAGAGACCCAGTACTTC	CASSEETAQETQYF
TRBV27	TRBD1	many	TRBJ1-3	TGTGCCAGCAGCAAAGCGCCGGGACAGGGAGACACCATATATTTT	CASSKAPGQGDTIYF
TRBV20-1	NA	many	TRBJ2-7	TGCAGTGCTATCTCCGCGTCAGGGGTGCGGGAGCAGTACTTC	CSAISASGVREQYF